This note documents a single T cell receptor (beta chain) sequence. Assay used: immunoSEQ multiplex PCR; TCRdb lists only in-frame clones, some missing. The sample includes about 81,000 clones, about 97% seen only once; the top ten take around 0.2%. The data belong to a study of technical replicates of blood from four donors. Trimming removed 4 bases from V and 1 base from J, with 11 bases in between. The CDR3 loop spans 14 amino acids. Germline V gene sequence: CDR1 SGHRS, CDR2 YFSETQ. This rearrangement joins TRBV5-1 to TRBJ1-1, with D possibly being TRBD1 (6 bases). The receptor comes from a human donor in good health. The sequencing sample was made of T cells isolated from PBMCs. The CDR3 sequence is CASSPMTGNTEAFF. DNA of the CDR3: TGCGCCAGCAGCCCTATGACAGGGAACACTGAAGCTTTCTTT.